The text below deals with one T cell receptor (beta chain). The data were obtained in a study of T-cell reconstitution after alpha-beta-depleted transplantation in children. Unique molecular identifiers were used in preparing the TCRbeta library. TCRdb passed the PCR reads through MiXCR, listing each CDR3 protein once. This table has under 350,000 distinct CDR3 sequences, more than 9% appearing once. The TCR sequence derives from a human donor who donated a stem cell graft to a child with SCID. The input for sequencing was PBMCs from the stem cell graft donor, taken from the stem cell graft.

The CDR3 DNA is TGTGCCAGCAGCGACAGGCTGATCATGAACACTGAAGCTTTCTTT. Translation gives CASSDRLIMNTEAFF. V and J are TRBV6-2 or TRBV6-3 and TRBJ1-1; D might be TRBD1 (6 bases). The CDR3 runs 15 residues. V was pared by 6 bases and J by 0 bases, with 14 bases between. CDR1 and CDR2 (germline): MNHEY, SVGEGT.